Following are 17 T cell receptor beta chains from one sample sequenced in a study of shared clonotypes between healthy human individuals. TCRdb's copy holds only in-frame clones and misses some; the assay was immunoSEQ multiplex PCR. The repertoire holds 550,000 to 750,000 clones, with 92% as singletons. The naive CD8 subset, CD45RO-negative cells positively selected for CCR7, excluded terminally differentiated effector memory CD45RA+ cells. Input material: naive CD8+ T cells sorted from blood. All receptors derive from a man younger than 40 in good health.

The V call is TRBV7-9, the J call TRBJ2-4; weak D call: TRBD1 (5 bases). Trimming shortened V by 1 base and J by 7 bases, and 11 bases separated the two germline ends. The CDR3 extends over 14 amino acids. Looked up from germline, CDR1 is SEHNR and CDR2 is FQNEAQ (reference sequence). For the CDR3, the DNA is TGTGCCAGCAGCTTAGGTACAGGAAGGAACATTCAGTACTTC. Translation gives CASSLGTGRNIQYF. Full variable domain (outside the CDR3, taken from reference TRBV7-9 and TRBJ2-4): DTGVSQNPRHKITKRGQNVTFRCDPISEHNRLYWYRQTLGQGPEFLTYFQNEAQLEKSRLLSDRFSAERPKGSFSTLEIQRTEQGDSAMYLCASSLGTGRNIQYFGAGTRLSVL.

The J gene is TRBJ2-7, the V gene TRBV28, with a tentative D call TRBD1 (6 bases). V was clipped by 2 bases and J by 3 bases, with 17 bases between them. Per the germline V gene, CDR1 is MDHEN and CDR2 is SYDVKM. The CDR3 covers 16 residues. Written as DNA, the CDR3 is TGTGCCAGCAGTTTAGAATTGGACAGCCCAGACTACGAGCAGTACTTC. This codes for CASSLELDSPDYEQYF. Filled out from reference TRBV28 and TRBJ2-7, the complete variable domain reads DVKVTQSSRYLVKRTGEKVFLECVQDMDHENMFWYRQDPGLGLRLIYFSYDVKMKEKGDIPEGYSVSREKKERFSLILESASTNQTSMYLCASSLELDSPDYEQYFGPGTRLTVT.

This chain joins TRBV11-2 and TRBJ2-1, with TRBD1 as a possible D gene (5 bases). The CDR3 is 11 residues long. The V end was cut by 4 bases, the J end by 10 bases, with 8 bases between. CDR1 is SGHAT and CDR2 is FQNNGV in the germline V gene. The CDR3 sequence: CASSSRQEQFF. The CDR3 region has the DNA TGTGCCAGCAGCTCCCGACAGGAGCAGTTCTTC.

A few counts support this clone. The same CDR3 can be traced to other DNA sequences in this sample. The chain links TRBV28 to TRBJ2-7; D unresolved. Trimming took 3 bases from V and 3 from J, leaving 3 bases between them. Germline CDR1 reads MDHEN; CDR2 reads SYDVKM. CDR3 length: 11 amino acids. The CDR3 sequence is CASSLVYEQYF. The CDR3 DNA follows: TGTGCCAGCAGTTTGGTCTACGAGCAGTACTTC.

Concerning this clone itself: Other DNA sequences of this sample code for an identical CDR3. The CDR3 DNA reads TGTGCCAGTAGTATCGTGGGGTCCTACAATGAGCAGTTCTTC. It translates to CASSIVGSYNEQFF. The rearrangement links TRBV19 to TRBJ2-1; D is uncertain. The CDR3 has 14 residues. The germline V gene has CDR1 LNHDA and CDR2 SQIVND (reference sequence). Trimming removed 3 bases at V and 1 base at J, with 7 bases between.

The CDR3 reads CASSEEYQETQYF. The CDR3 DNA is TGTGCCAGCAGTGAAGAGTACCAAGAGACCCAGTACTTC. The chain recombines TRBV7-9 with TRBJ2-5, with D hard to call. The V end was cut by 6 bases, the J end by 0 bases, with 8 bases between. The germline V gene has CDR1 SEHNR and CDR2 FQNEAQ (reference sequence). The CDR3 has 13 residues.

The J gene is TRBJ1-2, the V gene TRBV25-1; 10 bases are a match to TRBD1. The germline V gene encodes CDR1 MGHDK and CDR2 SYGVNS. Trimming took 8 bases from V and 2 from J; bases not matched to a gene: 2. The CDR3 consists of 13 residues. The CDR3 coding sequence is TGTGCCAGCTGGGGACAGGGGAACTATGGCTACACCTTC. Translation gives CASWGQGNYGYTF.

The J gene is TRBJ2-6, the V gene TRBV27; D possibly matches TRBD1 or TRBD2 (5 bases each). The length of the CDR3 is 16 residues. Trimming shortened V by 2 bases and J by 2 bases, and 10 bases separated the two germline ends. The germline CDR1 and CDR2 sequences are MNHEY and SMNVEV (reference sequence). The CDR3 sequence is CASSLAWGPGANVLTF. The CDR3 DNA follows: TGTGCCAGCAGTTTAGCGTGGGGACCTGGGGCCAACGTCCTGACTTTC. Drawing the rest from reference TRBV27 and TRBJ2-6, the complete variable domain is EAQVTQNPRYLITVTGKKLTVTCSQNMNHEYMSWYRQDPGLGLRQIYYSMNVEVTDKGDVPEGYKVSRKEKRNFPLILESPSPNQTSLYFCASSLAWGPGANVLTFGAGSRLTVL.

The chain is built from TRBV28 and TRBJ2-2; D gene ambiguous. The CDR3 runs 13 residues. V was cut by 4 bases and J by 6 bases, with 9 bases left in between. Germline V gene data show CDR1 as MDHEN and CDR2 as SYDVKM. CDR3 DNA: TGTGCCAGCAGTTCCCAATTGGCCGGGGAGCTGTTTTTT. This gives the protein CASSSQLAGELFF. Full variable domain (remainder filled in from reference TRBV28 and TRBJ2-2): DVKVTQSSRYLVKRTGEKVFLECVQDMDHENMFWYRQDPGLGLRLIYFSYDVKMKEKGDIPEGYSVSREKKERFSLILESASTNQTSMYLCASSSQLAGELFFGEGSRLTVL.

The chain combines TRBV5-4 with TRBJ1-5, with D uncertain. The CDR3 runs 15 residues. Germline V lookup: CDR1 SGHNT, CDR2 YYREEE (reference sequence). V was shortened by 0 bases and J by 0 bases, with 7 bases between the two germline ends. In DNA form, the CDR3 reads TGTGCCAGCAGCTTGGGCCCGTATAGCAATCAGCCCCAGCATTTT. It is translated as CASSLGPYSNQPQHF. The whole variable domain, filled in from reference TRBV5-4 and TRBJ1-5, reads ETGVTQSPTHLIKTRGQQVTLRCSSQSGHNTVSWYQQALGQGPQFIFQYYREEENGRGNFPPRFSGLQFPNYSSELNVNALELDDSALYLCASSLGPYSNQPQHFGDGTRLSIL.

The CDR3 protein is CASSQDGGANTEAFF. CDR3 DNA sequence: TGCGCCAGCAGCCAAGATGGGGGGGCGAACACTGAAGCTTTCTTT. The J gene is TRBJ1-1, the V gene TRBV4-3, with D perhaps TRBD1 (6 bases). The V end was cut by 0 bases, the J end by 1 base, with 9 bases between. Germline CDR1 reads LGHNA; CDR2 reads YSLEER. The CDR3 has 15 amino acids.

The rearrangement joins TRBV11-2 to TRBJ2-7; the match to TRBD1 covers 11 bases. The CDR3 contains 15 residues. Trimming at V came to 6 bases and at J to 9 bases, leaving 13 bases not matched to a gene. Looked up from germline, CDR1 is SGHAT and CDR2 is FQNNGV. This chain's CDR3 is CASRSRTGGLRGQYF. The CDR3 bases are TGTGCCAGCAGAAGCCGGACAGGGGGCCTACGAGGGCAGTACTTC.

The DNA of the CDR3 is TGCGCCAGCAGCTTGGCCATGGGACTAGCGGGCGATGAGCAGTTCTTC. It translates to CASSLAMGLAGDEQFF. The rearrangement uses TRBV5-1 and TRBJ2-1; 12 positions match TRBD2. The germline V gene encodes CDR1 SGHRS and CDR2 YFSETQ. Losses at the gene ends were 0 bases for V and 8 bases for J; bases not matched to a gene: 6. The CDR3 runs 16 residues. Together with reference TRBV5-1 and TRBJ2-1, the CDR3 gives the full variable domain: KAGVTQTPRYLIKTRGQQVTLSCSPISGHRSVSWYQQTPGQGLQFLFEYFSETQRNKGNFPGRFSGRQFSNSRSEMNVSTLELGDSALYLCASSLAMGLAGDEQFFGPGTRLTVL.

In the case of this clone: The sample has other DNA sequences that encode this CDR3 too. The V call is TRBV7-6, the J call TRBJ2-5, with no clear D. Germline V lookup: CDR1 SGHVS, CDR2 FNYEAQ. V was trimmed by 4 bases and J by 4 bases, leaving 4 bases between them. The length of the CDR3 is 11 residues. The CDR3 DNA reads as TGTGCCAGCAGCTCTGGAGAGACCCAGTACTTC. Translating it yields CASSSGETQYF. Complete variable domain (other parts from reference TRBV7-6 and TRBJ2-5): GAGVSQSPRYKVTKRGQDVALRCDPISGHVSLYWYRQALGQGPEFLTYFNYEAQQDKSGLPNDRFSAERPEGSISTLTIQRTEQRDSAMYRCASSSGETQYFGPGTRLLVL.

The chain joins TRBV7-8 to TRBJ2-1, with 10 positions matching TRBD1. The CDR3 is 17 amino acids. Germline V gene data show CDR1 as SGHVS and CDR2 as FQNEAQ. J lost 5 bases, V lost 0 bases, and 7 bases had no gene match. The CDR3 sequence is CASSLANRDRGNNEQFF. CDR3 in DNA: TGTGCCAGCAGCTTAGCGAACCGGGACAGGGGCAACAATGAGCAGTTCTTC.

J is TRBJ2-1 and V is TRBV9; TRBD2 agrees at 11 bases. The CDR3 is made up of 18 amino acids. CDR1 and CDR2 (germline): SGDLS, YYNGEE. The V gene end was trimmed by 4 bases and the J gene end by 11 bases; junction bases not matched to a gene: 20. CDR3 in amino acids: CASSPGTSGITLGNKQFF. The DNA of the CDR3 is TGTGCCAGCAGCCCTGGGACTAGCGGTATCACCCTTGGAAACAAGCAGTTCTTC. Full variable domain (remainder filled in from reference TRBV9 and TRBJ2-1): DSGVTQTPKHLITATGQRVTLRCSPRSGDLSVYWYQQSLDQGLQFLIQYYNGEERAKGNILERFSAQQFPDLHSELNLSSLELGDSALYFCASSPGTSGITLGNKQFFGPGTRLTVL.

This chain links TRBV19 with TRBJ2-1; 13 nucleotides match TRBD2. The CDR3 is 17 amino acids. Germline-derived CDR1 and CDR2 are LNHDA and SQIVND (reference sequence). V lost 10 bases and J lost 0; bases outside the gene matches: 9. CDR3 region: CATSGLAGLSSYNEQFF. Written as DNA, the CDR3 is TGTGCCACCTCGGGACTAGCGGGGCTCAGCTCCTACAATGAGCAGTTCTTC. The full variable domain, with the rest looked up from reference TRBV19 and TRBJ2-1, is DGGITQSPKYLFRKEGQNVTLSCEQNLNHDAMYWYRQDPGQGLRLIYYSQIVNDFQKGDIAEGYSVSREKKESFPLTVTSAQKNPTAFYLCATSGLAGLSSYNEQFFGPGTRLTVL.